Detailed here is one TCR beta chain. With V trimmed by 3 bases and J by 7 bases, 5 bases remained unmatched. Germline lookup yields CDR1 SGHRS and CDR2 YFSETQ. The CDR3 loop spans 14 amino acids. This sample is part of a study of blood T cell repertoires in COVID-19. Original methodology: Counts of nucleated cells, estimated from reference gene primer amplification, were obtained. The protocol was immunoSEQ multiplex PCR, while the TCRdb copy is restricted to in-frame clones and leaves out a portion. V and J calls and clone size are given by that table; D and trimming were obtained from the DNA. Here the sample spans about 380,000 clones, roughly 87% being singletons.

The source material was PBMCs or T cells enriched from blood (not recorded which). The chain joins TRBV5-1 to TRBJ1-4; 8 bases fit TRBD1. This TCR came from a woman aged 25-40 years who had recovered from COVID-19. CDR3 DNA sequence: TGCGCCAGCAGCTCGGACAGGGAGGGTGAAAAACTGTTTTTT. This sequence encodes CASSSDREGEKLFF.